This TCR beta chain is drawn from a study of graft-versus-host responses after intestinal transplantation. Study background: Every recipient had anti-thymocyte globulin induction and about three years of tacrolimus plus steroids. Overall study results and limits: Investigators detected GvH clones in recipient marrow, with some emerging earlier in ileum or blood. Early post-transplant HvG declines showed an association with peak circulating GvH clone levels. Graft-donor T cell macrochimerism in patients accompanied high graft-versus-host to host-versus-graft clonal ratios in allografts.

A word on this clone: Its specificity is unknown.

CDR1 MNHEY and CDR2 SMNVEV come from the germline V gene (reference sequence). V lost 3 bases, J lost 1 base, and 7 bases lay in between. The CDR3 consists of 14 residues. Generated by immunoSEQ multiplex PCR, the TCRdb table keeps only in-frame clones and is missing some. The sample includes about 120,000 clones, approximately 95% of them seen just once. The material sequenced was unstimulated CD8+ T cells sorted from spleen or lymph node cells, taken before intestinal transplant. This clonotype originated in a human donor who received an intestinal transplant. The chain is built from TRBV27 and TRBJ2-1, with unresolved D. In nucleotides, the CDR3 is TGTGCCAGCAGTTTTCGGTCGTCCTACAATGAGCAGTTCTTC. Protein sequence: CASSFRSSYNEQFF.